Presented here are 10 T cell receptor beta chains from one specimen sequenced in a study of blood T cell repertoires in COVID-19. Libraries were prepared by immunoSEQ multiplex PCR; TCRdb keeps only in-frame clonotypes and omits some of them. The sample carries about 130,000 clones, around 88% recorded once. Sequenced: PBMCs or T cells enriched from blood (not recorded which). The receptor source for this set is a woman aged 45-60 years who had recovered from COVID-19.

The V call is TRBV11-2, the J call TRBJ2-2; 7 bases agree with TRBD1. Germline values: CDR1 SGHAT, CDR2 FQNNGV. V lost 4 bases, J lost 1 base, and 3 bases stayed unmatched. This CDR3 is 15 amino acids long. CDR3 in DNA: TGTGCCAGCAGCTCCCGGACAGGGAACACCGGGGAGCTGTTTTTT. The encoded protein is CASSSRTGNTGELFF. The full variable domain, in which reference TRBV11-2 and TRBJ2-2 provide the parts outside the CDR3, is EAGVAQSPRYKIIEKRQSVAFWCNPISGHATLYWYQQILGQGPKLLIQFQNNGVVDDSQLPKDRFSAERLKGVDSTLKIQPAKLEDSAVYLCASSSRTGNTGELFFGEGSRLTVL.

The V gene is TRBV12-3 or TRBV12-4, the J gene TRBJ2-5; D is ambiguous. The V and J ends lost 5 bases and 5 bases respectively, with 12 bases between them. The CDR3 consists of 13 residues. The CDR3 sequence: CASSPNEWETQYF. The CDR3 DNA follows: TGTGCCAGCAGTCCAAATGAGTGGGAGACCCAGTACTTC.

The V gene is TRBV5-1, the J gene TRBJ1-1; TRBD1 is a possible D gene (6 bases). Germline CDR1 is SGHRS and CDR2 is YFSETQ. This CDR3 spans 14 amino acids. V lost 4 bases, J lost 0 bases, and 10 bases lay in between. Here the CDR3 DNA reads TGCGCCAGCAGCAACGGACAGATGAACACTGAAGCTTTCTTT. Amino acids: CASSNGQMNTEAFF.

The rearrangement uses TRBV11-2 and TRBJ2-1, with TRBD1 matching over 8 bases. With 6 bases clipped from V and 6 bases from J, the junction kept 13 bases outside the gene matches. Looked up from germline, CDR1 is SGHAT and CDR2 is FQNNGV. This CDR3 comprises 16 residues. The CDR3 is CASRDGRTGLFNEQFF. In nucleotides, the CDR3 is TGTGCCAGCAGGGACGGCAGGACAGGGCTATTCAATGAGCAGTTCTTC.

CDR3 sequence: CASSQLGGGREKLFF. The DNA for the CDR3 is TGCGCCAGCAGCCAGCTGGGAGGGGGGCGTGAAAAACTGTTTTTT. The chain recombines TRBV4-1 with TRBJ1-4; a weak D match, TRBD1 (6 bases). Trimming cost V 3 bases and J 7 bases, with 15 bases left between them. The CDR3 runs to 15 residues. The germline V gene has CDR1 MGHRA and CDR2 YSYEKL.

The rearrangement uses TRBV19 and TRBJ2-3, with D unresolved. The germline gives CDR1 LNHDA, CDR2 SQIVND (reference sequence). V lost 3 bases and J lost 4, with 11 bases in between. The CDR3 is made up of 14 amino acids. The DNA of the CDR3 is TGTGCCAGTAGTATTAGGCAGCGTGCAGATACGCAGTATTTT. Amino acid sequence: CASSIRQRADTQYF.

The chain recombines TRBV11-3 with TRBJ2-7; TRBD2 matches at 9 bases. The CDR3 sequence is 17 residues long. V was pared by 3 bases and J by 3 bases, with 12 bases of the junction left unmatched. Germline CDR1 reads SGHNT; CDR2 reads YENEEA. CDR3 nucleotides: TGTGCCAGCAGCTTCACGTTGAGGACTAGCGACAACTACGAGCAGTACTTC. Translated: CASSFTLRTSDNYEQYF.

V usage is TRBV4-3 and J usage is TRBJ1-3; weak D call: TRBD1 (5 bases). The CDR3 consists of 15 residues. Germline V CDR1 and CDR2: LGHNA, YSLEER. V was pared by 0 bases and J by 4 bases, with 10 bases between. The CDR3 nucleotides read TGCGCCAGCAGCCAAGATCAGGGAATGGGAAACACCATATATTTT. It encodes CASSQDQGMGNTIYF.

This chain uses TRBV3-1 (or the pseudogene TRBV3-2) with TRBJ1-6; 7 nucleotides agree with TRBD1. This CDR3 comprises 17 residues. Germline V lookup: CDR1 LGHDT, CDR2 YNNKEL (reference sequence). J gave up 5 bases and V 1 base, and 8 bases lay outside the gene matches. The CDR3 reads CASSQARGDRNNSPLHF. In nucleotides, the CDR3 is TGTGCCAGCAGCCAAGCCCGAGGGGACAGAAATAATTCACCCCTCCACTTT.

V gene TRBV11-2 combines with J gene TRBJ2-7, with a weak D call TRBD2 (7 bases). Between the trimmed V and J ends, which lost 0 bases and 0 bases, there was a span of 21 bases. The germline gives CDR1 SGHAT, CDR2 FQNNGV. CDR3 length: 19 residues. Here the CDR3 DNA reads TGTGCCAGCAGCTTAGATGCCAGGACTGCGGGGGCGAGCTCCTACGAGCAGTACTTC. Protein: CASSLDARTAGASSYEQYF.